A selection of T cell receptor beta chains follows, all from one sample in a study of human T cells and chemical hapten exposure. Using its own MiXCR run on the RACE reads, TCRdb lists one record per CDR3 protein. Of around 100,000 distinct CDR3 sequences detected, about 10% appear once; the ten largest clones hold around 3.5%. The sample here was whole blood, taken in connection with sensitization to the hapten diphenylcyclopropenone (DPC). These receptors all stem from a woman aged 40 to 49 with alopecia areata. Some clones in this sample may be carry-over from other donors' samples. The CDR3 runs from the conserved cysteine through the conserved F or W.

TRBV2	TRBJ2-7	CASLSRPGEQYF
TRBV20-1	TRBJ1-5	CSARRPTRDQPQHF
TRBV4-3	TRBJ2-2	CASSQVPGLAGFTGELFF
TRBV6-5	TRBJ1-1	CASSSTETEAFF
TRBV9	TRBJ2-3	CASSAPTGTDTQYF
TRBV6-6	TRBJ2-7	CASSLDRQRLGPEQYF
TRBV5-1	TRBJ2-3	CASSLQTSPDTQYF
TRBV29-1	TRBJ1-4	CSAEQGAVGKLFF
TRBV4-3	TRBJ2-1	CASSQGPSGTKNEQFF
TRBV6-5	TRBJ1-2	CASRQGASNYGYTF
TRBV20-1	TRBJ2-2	CSTEADNTGELFF
TRBV18	TRBJ1-2	CASSPLSPGLGFPEAYTF
TRBV4-3	TRBJ2-2	CASSHNGGPRTGELFF
TRBV28	TRBJ2-7	CASLALSGSSYEQYF
TRBV30	TRBJ2-7	CAWSRGGSSYYEQYF
TRBV5-5	TRBJ2-1	CASSLGTSPSYNEQFF
TRBV5-1	TRBJ2-1	CASSLALSRGSSYNEQFF
TRBV18	TRBJ2-6	CASSPDYGRSSGANVLTF
TRBV7-9	TRBJ1-1	CASAAEGRTEAFF
TRBV3-1	TRBJ2-7	CASSQVSTGQYF
TRBV25-1	TRBJ1-5	CASKTGTENYSNQPQHF
TRBV7-2	TRBJ2-5	CASSPGKTQYF
TRBV6-5	TRBJ2-4	CASRGGLAKNIQYF
TRBV27	TRBJ1-1	CASSTLSGNTEAFF
TRBV20-1	TRBJ2-3	CSARPAGTSVDTQYF
TRBV10-3	TRBJ2-7	CAISKVAGGGEQYF
TRBV19	TRBJ1-5	CASSIQGSNQPQHF
TRBV13	TRBJ2-7	CASSGPGDRAYEQYF
TRBV4-2	TRBJ2-6	CASSHPSAGANVLTF
TRBV13	TRBJ2-7	CASSAGQGKGGEQYF
TRBV19	TRBJ1-5	CASSTQGANQPQHF
TRBV20-1	TRBJ2-1	CSAHRDYNEQFF
TRBV28	TRBJ1-5	CASSRQLNQPQQF
TRBV6-6	TRBJ2-7	CASSSQGASYEQYF
TRBV4-1	TRBJ2-7	CASSEDLPSYEQYF
TRBV24-1	TRBJ1-5	CATSDFSGSQPQHF
TRBV15	TRBJ1-4	CATSAAGTGRELFF
TRBV18	TRBJ1-2	CASSPDRGKGYTF
TRBV9	TRBJ1-1	CASSVGDGGQLNTEAFF
TRBV28	TRBJ2-5	CASSLLSGEETQYF
TRBV5-4	TRBJ2-3	CASSLGLADTDTQYF
TRBV9	TRBJ2-1	CASTHGLAGGNEQFF
TRBV10-3	TRBJ2-4	CAISTKPGLEAKNIQYF
TRBV18	TRBJ2-5	CASSPGKETQYF
TRBV4-3	TRBJ2-7	CASSQVGEAYEQYF
TRBV28	TRBJ2-5	CASSEQETQYF
TRBV7-6	TRBJ2-1	CASSIGPEQFF
TRBV9	TRBJ1-4	CASSLHGQGTNEKLFF
TRBV7-9	TRBJ2-4	CASSSEENIQYF
TRBV9	TRBJ2-5	CASSPRLAAQETQYF
TRBV25-1	TRBJ1-1	CASSEWGQNTEAFF
TRBV9	TRBJ1-2	CASNRQTVDGYTF
TRBV3-1	TRBJ2-3	CASSQPRSDRTDTQYF
TRBV6-2/TRBV6-3	TRBJ2-7	CASISDSSYEQYF
TRBV30	TRBJ1-2	CAWSVGIGHGGYGYTF
TRBV7-2	TRBJ2-1	CASSPSGTSGPYNEQFF
TRBV29-1	TRBJ2-2	CSVGRQTANTGELFF